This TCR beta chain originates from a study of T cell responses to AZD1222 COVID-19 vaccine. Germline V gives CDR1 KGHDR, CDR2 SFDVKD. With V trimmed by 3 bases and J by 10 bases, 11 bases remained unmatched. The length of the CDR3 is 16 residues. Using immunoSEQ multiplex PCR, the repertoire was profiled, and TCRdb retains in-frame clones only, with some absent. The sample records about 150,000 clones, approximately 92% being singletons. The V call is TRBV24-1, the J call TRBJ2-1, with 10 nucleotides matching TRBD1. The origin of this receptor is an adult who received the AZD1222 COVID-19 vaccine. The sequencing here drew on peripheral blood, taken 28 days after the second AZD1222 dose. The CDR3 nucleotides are TGTGCCACCAGTGATGCCAGGACAGGGGGTGTTTACGAGCAGTTCTTC. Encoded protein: CATSDARTGGVYEQFF.